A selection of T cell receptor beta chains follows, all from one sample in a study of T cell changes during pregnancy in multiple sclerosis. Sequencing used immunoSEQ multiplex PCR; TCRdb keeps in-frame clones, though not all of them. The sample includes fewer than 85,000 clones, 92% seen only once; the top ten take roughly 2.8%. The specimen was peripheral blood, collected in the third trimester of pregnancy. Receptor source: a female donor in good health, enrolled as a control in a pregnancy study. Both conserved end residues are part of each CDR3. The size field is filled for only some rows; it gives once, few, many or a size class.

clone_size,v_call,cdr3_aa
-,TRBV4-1,CASSQGDSLGIQYF
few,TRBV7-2,CASSFRGGTGELFF
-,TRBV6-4,CASSVEGTGGSPLHF
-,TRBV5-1,CASSASSRGFYEQYF
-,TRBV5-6,CASSGGVSNEQFF
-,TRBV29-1,CSVELVRASGNTIYF
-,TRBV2,CASSEDRAVNEQFF
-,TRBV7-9,CASSLAPPGEQFF
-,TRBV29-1,CSVTPGTGDLYEQYF
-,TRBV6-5,CASINRAPSYEQYF
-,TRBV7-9,CASSLGGQAGNTIYF
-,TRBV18,CASSPIAGGPTDTQYF
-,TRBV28,CASSFVEGGYTF
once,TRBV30,CAWSRSGNSYEQYF
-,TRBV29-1,CSVESGYEQYF
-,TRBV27,CASAGAAIYEQYF
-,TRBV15,CATSRGRERALYEQYF
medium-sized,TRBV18,CASSPTGYSYNEQFF
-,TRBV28,CASSLLVRTGRETQYF
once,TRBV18,CASSPSMPGGPDNEQFF
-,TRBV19,CASRKAGQETQYF
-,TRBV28,CASRQDRINYGYTF
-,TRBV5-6,CASSFAGGGVERTQYF
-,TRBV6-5,CASSYSPRDTEAFF
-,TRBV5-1,CASREGGITNEQFF
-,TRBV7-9,CASSSPGQGSFSILNEQFF
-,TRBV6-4,CASSRLAGVQDTQYF
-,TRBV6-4,CASDRESNQPQHF
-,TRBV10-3,CAISLSGIVAGELFF